The T cell receptor (beta chain) under discussion was sequenced for a study of blood T cell repertoires in COVID-19. The wider study: Acute-phase and convalescent COVID-19 samples originated in the United States, Italy and Spain. Sample material is recorded as cDNA or gDNA derived from T cells, B-cell-depleted T cells, or PBMCs.

The V end lost 4 bases, the J end lost 5 bases, and 11 bases lay between the germline ends. From germline, CDR1 is MRHNA and CDR2 SNTAGT. The CDR3 length is 13 residues. Original data processing: Cell counts per sample came from amplifying reference gene primers. Measured with immunoSEQ multiplex PCR; TCRdb has only the in-frame clones, and not every one. The D gene and trimming were derived from the DNA, and the V and J assignments and clone size from that table. The profile shows a few hundred thousand clones, over 75% of them singletons. The rearrangement joins TRBV6-4 to TRBJ1-1, with D possibly TRBD1 on 5 matching bases. The sample was peripheral blood. The TCR originated in a woman aged 60 to 75 with acute or convalescent COVID-19. Written as DNA, the CDR3 is TGTGCCAGCAGTGTTAATGGGGGGACTGAAGCTTTCTTT. Protein: CASSVNGGTEAFF.